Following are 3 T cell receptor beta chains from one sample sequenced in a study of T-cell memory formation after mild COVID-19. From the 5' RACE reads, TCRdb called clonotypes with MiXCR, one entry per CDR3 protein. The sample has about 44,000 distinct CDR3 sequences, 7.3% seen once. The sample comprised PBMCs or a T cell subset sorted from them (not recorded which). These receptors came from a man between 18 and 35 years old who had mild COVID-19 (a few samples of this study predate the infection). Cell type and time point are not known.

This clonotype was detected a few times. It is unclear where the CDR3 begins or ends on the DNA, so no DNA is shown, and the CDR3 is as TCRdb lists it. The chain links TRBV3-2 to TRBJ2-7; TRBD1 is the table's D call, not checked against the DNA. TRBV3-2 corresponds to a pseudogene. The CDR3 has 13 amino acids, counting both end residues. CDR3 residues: CASSWGQGNEQYF.

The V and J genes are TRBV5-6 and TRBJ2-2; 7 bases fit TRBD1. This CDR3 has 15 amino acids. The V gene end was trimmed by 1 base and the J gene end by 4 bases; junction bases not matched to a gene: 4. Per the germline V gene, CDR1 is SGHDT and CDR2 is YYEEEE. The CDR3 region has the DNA TGTGCCAGCAGCTTGAGGGGGCCCGTCACCGGGGAGCTGTTTTTT. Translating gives CASSLRGPVTGELFF.

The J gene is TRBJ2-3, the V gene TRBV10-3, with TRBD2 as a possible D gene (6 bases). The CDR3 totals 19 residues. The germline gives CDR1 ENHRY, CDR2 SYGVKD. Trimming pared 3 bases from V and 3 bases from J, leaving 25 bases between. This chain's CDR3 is CAISEPSQDRSRETDTQYF. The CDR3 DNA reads TGTGCCATCAGTGAACCTTCCCAGGACCGTTCGCGGGAAACAGATACGCAGTATTTT.